Listed below are T cell receptor beta chains from one sample, sequenced in a study of Ad26.COV2.S vaccination and SARS-CoV-2 variants. TCRdb's table, derived via immunoSEQ multiplex PCR, lists solely in-frame clones and lacks some. The sample lists 440,000 or so clones; 92% were seen once. Sequencing was performed on peripheral blood, taken in a trial of Ad26.COV2.S vaccine versus placebo. Source of these receptors: a person aged 18-60 years who received the Ad26.COV2.S COVID-19 vaccine or a placebo. CDR3s include the opening cysteine and the closing phenylalanine or tryptophan. The order of the fields is J gene, V gene, D gene, clone size, CDR3 protein, CDR3 DNA. D genes are given only for firm matches. Expanded clones get a size class; other rows say once, few or many, or leave the size out.

j_gene: TRBJ2-3; v_gene: TRBV28; d_gene: TRBD2; abundance: .; CDR3aa: CASSSPGLAGGREQYF; CDR3nt: TGTGCCAGCAGTTCCCCGGGACTAGCGGGGGGCCGAGAGCAGTATTTT
j_gene: TRBJ2-7; v_gene: TRBV5-6; d_gene: .; abundance: .; CDR3aa: CASSLYISYEQYF; CDR3nt: TGTGCCAGCAGCTTGTATATTTCCTACGAGCAGTACTTC
j_gene: TRBJ1-1; v_gene: TRBV6-1; d_gene: .; abundance: .; CDR3aa: CATHPATPQAFF; CDR3nt: TGTGCCACCCACCCAGCCACCCCTCAAGCTTTCTTT
j_gene: TRBJ2-7; v_gene: TRBV29-1; d_gene: .; abundance: once; CDR3aa: CSVGGLGGGAYYEQYF; CDR3nt: TGCAGCGTTGGAGGTTTGGGAGGGGGCGCCTACTACGAGCAGTACTTC
j_gene: TRBJ2-7; v_gene: TRBV19; d_gene: TRBD1; abundance: .; CDR3aa: CASSMGQGSYEQYF; CDR3nt: TGTGCCAGTAGTATGGGACAGGGGTCCTACGAGCAGTACTTC
j_gene: TRBJ2-1; v_gene: TRBV4-3; d_gene: TRBD2; abundance: .; CDR3aa: CASSPTSGGAVHGQFF; CDR3nt: TGCGCCAGCAGCCCCACTAGCGGGGGGGCCGTTCACGGGCAGTTCTTC
j_gene: TRBJ2-2; v_gene: TRBV6-2/TRBV6-3; d_gene: .; abundance: .; CDR3aa: CASSYQHPNTGELFF; CDR3nt: TGTGCCAGCAGTTACCAACACCCGAACACCGGGGAGCTGTTTTTT
j_gene: TRBJ1-3; v_gene: TRBV24-1; d_gene: TRBD1; abundance: .; CDR3aa: CATSDSDRGGNTIYF; CDR3nt: TGTGCCACCAGTGATTCAGACAGGGGTGGAAACACCATATATTTT
j_gene: TRBJ2-1; v_gene: TRBV10-1; d_gene: TRBD1; abundance: .; CDR3aa: CASSVGTDVYNEQFF; CDR3nt: TGCGCCAGCAGTGTTGGGACAGACGTTTACAATGAGCAGTTCTTC
j_gene: TRBJ2-1; v_gene: TRBV3-1/TRBV3-2; d_gene: TRBD2; abundance: .; CDR3aa: CASSQGVSGVNEQFF; CDR3nt: TGTGCCAGCAGCCAAGGGGTTAGCGGGGTCAATGAGCAGTTCTTC
j_gene: TRBJ1-1; v_gene: TRBV10-1; d_gene: .; abundance: .; CDR3aa: CASRTTQRWKSTEAFF; CDR3nt: TGCGCCAGCAGGACAACACAGCGGTGGAAATCCACTGAAGCTTTCTTT
j_gene: TRBJ2-2; v_gene: TRBV2; d_gene: .; abundance: .; CDR3aa: CASRLGGDTGELFF; CDR3nt: TGTGCCAGCCGGTTGGGGGGCGACACCGGGGAGCTGTTTTTT
j_gene: TRBJ2-6; v_gene: TRBV5-1; d_gene: .; abundance: .; CDR3aa: CASSLRQVGSGANVLTF; CDR3nt: TGCGCCAGCAGCTTGAGGCAGGTTGGCTCTGGGGCCAACGTCCTGACTTTC
j_gene: TRBJ2-1; v_gene: TRBV11-3; d_gene: TRBD2; abundance: .; CDR3aa: CASSLEPAGGIYNEQFF; CDR3nt: TGTGCCAGCAGCTTAGAGCCAGCGGGGGGGATCTACAATGAGCAGTTCTTC
j_gene: TRBJ2-7; v_gene: TRBV6-1; d_gene: .; abundance: .; CDR3aa: CASSERGYEQYF; CDR3nt: TGTGCCAGCAGTGAGCGGGGTTACGAGCAGTACTTC
j_gene: TRBJ1-2; v_gene: TRBV5-1; d_gene: .; abundance: once; CDR3aa: CASSFASGVDGGYTF; CDR3nt: TGCGCCAGCAGCTTCGCCTCGGGGGTAGACGGGGGCTACACCTTC
j_gene: TRBJ1-4; v_gene: TRBV19; d_gene: .; abundance: .; CDR3aa: CASSIGTYLNEKLFF; CDR3nt: TGTGCCAGTAGTATCGGGACGTATCTAAATGAAAAACTGTTTTTT
j_gene: TRBJ2-5; v_gene: TRBV5-8; d_gene: .; abundance: .; CDR3aa: CASSFVTGTKPQETQYF; CDR3nt: TGTGCCAGCAGCTTCGTGACAGGGACTAAACCCCAAGAGACCCAGTACTTC
j_gene: TRBJ1-3; v_gene: TRBV15; d_gene: .; abundance: .; CDR3aa: CATSRGNGNGNTIYF; CDR3nt: TGTGCCACCAGCAGGGGAAATGGAAATGGAAACACCATATATTTT
j_gene: TRBJ1-2; v_gene: TRBV11-2; d_gene: .; abundance: .; CDR3aa: CASSSPRVTNYGYTF; CDR3nt: TGTGCCAGCAGCTCTCCTCGGGTCACGAACTATGGCTACACCTTC
j_gene: TRBJ1-2; v_gene: TRBV6-5; d_gene: .; abundance: .; CDR3aa: CASSYSMSPREGGYTF; CDR3nt: TGTGCCAGCAGTTACTCGATGTCCCCCCGTGAAGGTGGCTACACCTTC
j_gene: TRBJ2-7; v_gene: TRBV3-1/TRBV3-2; d_gene: .; abundance: .; CDR3aa: CASSQDRLRDGTYEQYF; CDR3nt: TGTGCCAGCAGCCAAGATCGTCTTAGGGACGGTACCTACGAGCAGTACTTC
j_gene: TRBJ1-4; v_gene: TRBV7-9; d_gene: .; abundance: .; CDR3aa: CASSGRLGEKLFF; CDR3nt: TGTGCCAGCAGTGGCCGGTTGGGTGAAAAACTGTTTTTT
j_gene: TRBJ1-4; v_gene: TRBV28; d_gene: .; abundance: .; CDR3aa: CASSLLLFQGRTTNEKLFF; CDR3nt: TGTGCCAGCAGTTTACTTTTATTTCAGGGACGAACAACTAATGAAAAACTGTTTTTT
j_gene: TRBJ2-7; v_gene: TRBV7-9; d_gene: .; abundance: .; CDR3aa: CASSQAKTDYEQYF; CDR3nt: TGTGCCAGCAGCCAAGCAAAGACGGACTACGAGCAGTACTTC
j_gene: TRBJ2-7; v_gene: TRBV6-5; d_gene: .; abundance: .; CDR3aa: CASSYSPGDYEQYF; CDR3nt: TGTGCCAGCAGTTACTCGCCAGGCGACTACGAGCAGTACTTC
j_gene: TRBJ2-3; v_gene: TRBV24-1; d_gene: .; abundance: .; CDR3aa: CATSTSLREYSTDTQYF; CDR3nt: TGTGCCACCAGTACAAGTCTACGTGAGTATAGCACAGATACGCAGTATTTT
j_gene: TRBJ2-1; v_gene: TRBV7-2; d_gene: .; abundance: .; CDR3aa: CASSESGGYNEQFF; CDR3nt: TGTGCCAGCAGTGAGTCAGGCGGCTACAATGAGCAGTTCTTC
j_gene: TRBJ1-1; v_gene: TRBV21-1; d_gene: .; abundance: .; CDR3aa: CASSKYEKLNTEAFF; CDR3nt: TGTGCCAGCAGCAAATACGAGAAGTTGAACACTGAAGCTTTCTTT
j_gene: TRBJ1-2; v_gene: TRBV29-1; d_gene: TRBD1; abundance: .; CDR3aa: CSAATGGIGYTF; CDR3nt: TGCAGCGCTGCGACAGGGGGCATCGGCTACACCTTC
j_gene: TRBJ1-3; v_gene: TRBV19; d_gene: .; abundance: .; CDR3aa: CASSIYPWQGGNTIYF; CDR3nt: TGTGCCAGTAGTATATACCCATGGCAGGGAGGAAACACCATATATTTT
j_gene: TRBJ2-5; v_gene: TRBV11-2; d_gene: .; abundance: .; CDR3aa: CASSLPGAVETQYF; CDR3nt: TGTGCCAGCAGCCTACCAGGGGCAGTCGAGACCCAGTACTTC
j_gene: TRBJ1-1; v_gene: TRBV27; d_gene: .; abundance: .; CDR3aa: CASKIIRSATEAFF; CDR3nt: TGTGCCAGCAAAATTATTAGGAGTGCCACTGAAGCTTTCTTT
j_gene: TRBJ1-3; v_gene: TRBV5-1; d_gene: .; abundance: .; CDR3aa: CASSGASSGNTIYF; CDR3nt: TGCGCCAGCAGCGGAGCGAGCTCTGGAAACACCATATATTTT
j_gene: TRBJ2-1; v_gene: TRBV4-3; d_gene: .; abundance: .; CDR3aa: CASSQADYPDNEQFF; CDR3nt: TGCGCCAGCAGCCAAGCTGACTATCCCGACAATGAGCAGTTCTTC
j_gene: TRBJ2-1; v_gene: TRBV18; d_gene: TRBD2; abundance: .; CDR3aa: CASSELAGGEHNEQFF; CDR3nt: TGTGCCAGCTCAGAACTAGCGGGGGGCGAACACAATGAGCAGTTCTTC
j_gene: TRBJ1-1; v_gene: TRBV29-1; d_gene: .; abundance: .; CDR3aa: CSVESALRAFF; CDR3nt: TGCAGCGTTGAAAGCGCCCTGAGAGCTTTCTTT
j_gene: TRBJ2-5; v_gene: TRBV21-1; d_gene: .; abundance: .; CDR3aa: CASTSQGEVQTQYF; CDR3nt: TGTGCCAGCACATCTCAGGGGGAGGTTCAGACCCAGTACTTC
j_gene: TRBJ2-7; v_gene: TRBV29-1; d_gene: TRBD1; abundance: .; CDR3aa: CSVEDRDRETYEQYF; CDR3nt: TGCAGCGTTGAAGATCGAGACAGGGAGACCTACGAGCAGTACTTC
j_gene: TRBJ2-1; v_gene: TRBV6-5; d_gene: TRBD2; abundance: .; CDR3aa: CASSYYPASGDQFF; CDR3nt: TGTGCCAGCAGTTACTACCCGGCTAGCGGGGACCAGTTCTTC
j_gene: TRBJ2-3; v_gene: TRBV4-1; d_gene: .; abundance: .; CDR3aa: CASSQSPGGLTSTDTQYF; CDR3nt: TGCGCCAGCAGCCAATCTCCCGGTGGGCTGACTAGCACAGATACGCAGTATTTT
j_gene: TRBJ2-7; v_gene: TRBV7-2; d_gene: .; abundance: once; CDR3aa: CASSLGISRTYEQYF; CDR3nt: TGTGCCAGCAGCTTAGGTATTTCCCGCACCTACGAGCAGTACTTC
j_gene: TRBJ1-3; v_gene: TRBV13; d_gene: .; abundance: .; CDR3aa: CASSFNRERNTIYF; CDR3nt: TGTGCCAGCAGCTTTAACAGGGAAAGAAACACCATATATTTT
j_gene: TRBJ2-3; v_gene: TRBV27; d_gene: .; abundance: .; CDR3aa: CASSLSLTDTDTQYF; CDR3nt: TGTGCCAGCAGTTTAAGCTTGACAGACACAGATACGCAGTATTTT
j_gene: TRBJ2-7; v_gene: TRBV18; d_gene: TRBD1; abundance: .; CDR3aa: CASSPPGNRDRAYEQYF; CDR3nt: TGTGCCAGCTCACCGCCAGGCAACCGAGACAGGGCCTACGAGCAGTACTTC
j_gene: TRBJ2-1; v_gene: TRBV7-2; d_gene: .; abundance: .; CDR3aa: CASTFGGPYNEQFF; CDR3nt: TGTGCCAGCACATTCGGGGGCCCATACAATGAGCAGTTCTTC
j_gene: TRBJ2-3; v_gene: TRBV4-3; d_gene: .; abundance: .; CDR3aa: CASSQDQSGTDTQYF; CDR3nt: TGCGCCAGCAGCCAAGATCAGTCAGGCACAGATACGCAGTATTTT
j_gene: TRBJ2-2; v_gene: TRBV6-2/TRBV6-3; d_gene: .; abundance: .; CDR3aa: CASSYSSHRAMNTGELFF; CDR3nt: TGTGCCAGCAGTTACTCGAGTCATAGAGCGATGAACACCGGGGAGCTGTTTTTT
j_gene: TRBJ1-3; v_gene: TRBV7-9; d_gene: .; abundance: .; CDR3aa: CASSPPGLNSGNTIYF; CDR3nt: TGTGCCAGCAGCCCTCCGGGACTCAACTCTGGAAACACCATATATTTT
j_gene: TRBJ1-1; v_gene: TRBV4-1; d_gene: .; abundance: few; CDR3aa: CASSQDKFNTEAFF; CDR3nt: TGCGCCAGCAGCCAAGATAAATTTAACACTGAAGCTTTCTTT
j_gene: TRBJ1-6; v_gene: TRBV5-1; d_gene: .; abundance: .; CDR3aa: CASSLAGNNSPLHF; CDR3nt: TGCGCCAGCAGCTTAGCAGGGAATAATTCACCCCTCCACTTT
j_gene: TRBJ2-5; v_gene: TRBV3-1/TRBV3-2; d_gene: TRBD2; abundance: .; CDR3aa: CASLLAGGQETQYF; CDR3nt: TGTGCCAGCTTGCTAGCGGGGGGACAAGAGACCCAGTACTTC
j_gene: TRBJ2-5; v_gene: TRBV7-9; d_gene: .; abundance: .; CDR3aa: CASSSPPGQETQYF; CDR3nt: TGTGCCAGCAGCTCCCCGCCGGGGCAGGAGACCCAGTACTTC
j_gene: TRBJ1-2; v_gene: TRBV14; d_gene: .; abundance: .; CDR3aa: CASSQDRAYGYTF; CDR3nt: TGTGCCAGCAGCCAAGACAGAGCCTATGGCTACACCTTC
j_gene: TRBJ1-2; v_gene: TRBV3-1/TRBV3-2; d_gene: .; abundance: .; CDR3aa: CASSQVHSTNYGYTF; CDR3nt: TGTGCCAGCAGCCAAGTTCACAGCACTAACTATGGCTACACCTTC